These T cell receptor beta chains were read from a single sample in a study of cytotoxic CD8 clonotypes in ibrutinib-treated CLL. Repertoires were generated with immunoSEQ multiplex PCR, while TCRdb's copy carries only in-frame clones and drops some. This sample carries tens of thousands of clones, around half of them seen once, and the ten largest clones take 32%. Sequences were derived from PBMCs, sampled after 12 months of ibrutinib treatment. Every receptor here comes from a human donor with chronic lymphocytic leukemia. The CDR3 runs from the conserved cysteine through the conserved F or W. D genes are given only for firm matches. The listing skips clone size in some rows; elsewhere it reads once, few, many or a size class.

CDR3aa: CASSQGMNSGYGYTF
CDR3nt: TGCGCCAGCAGCCAAGGAATGAATTCCGGCTATGGCTACACCTTC
v_gene: TRBV4-1
d_gene: NA
j_gene: TRBJ1-2
abundance: NA

CDR3aa: CASSSGRLKETQYF
CDR3nt: TGTGCCAGCAGTTCTGGACGGTTGAAAGAGACCCAGTACTTC
v_gene: TRBV6-1
d_gene: NA
j_gene: TRBJ2-5
abundance: NA

CDR3aa: CASRGMGNQPQHF
CDR3nt: TGTGCCTCTAGGGGAATGGGCAATCAGCCCCAGCATTTT
v_gene: TRBV27
d_gene: NA
j_gene: TRBJ1-5
abundance: NA

CDR3aa: CASSLTEMERGTGELFF
CDR3nt: TGTGCCAGCAGTTTAACAGAGATGGAGAGAGGCACCGGGGAGCTGTTTTTT
v_gene: TRBV27
d_gene: NA
j_gene: TRBJ2-2
abundance: NA

CDR3aa: CASSWGQFSQPQHF
CDR3nt: TGTGCCAGCAGCTGGGGACAGTTTAGTCAGCCCCAGCATTTT
v_gene: TRBV5-6
d_gene: TRBD1
j_gene: TRBJ1-5
abundance: NA

CDR3aa: CATSRDVRDGANVLTF
CDR3nt: TGTGCCACCAGCAGAGACGTAAGGGACGGGGCCAACGTCCTGACTTTC
v_gene: TRBV15
d_gene: NA
j_gene: TRBJ2-6
abundance: NA

CDR3aa: CASSPWTGGLMNTEAFF
CDR3nt: TGCGCCAGCAGCCCTTGGACAGGGGGTTTGATGAACACTGAAGCTTTCTTT
v_gene: TRBV5-1
d_gene: TRBD1
j_gene: TRBJ1-1
abundance: NA

CDR3aa: CATGFLASYEQYF
CDR3nt: TGTGCCACCGGATTTCTAGCGTCCTACGAGCAGTACTTC
v_gene: TRBV27
d_gene: NA
j_gene: TRBJ2-7
abundance: few

CDR3aa: CASSATADDQAFF
CDR3nt: TGTGCCAGCAGTGCAACGGCGGACGATCAAGCTTTCTTT
v_gene: TRBV6-4
d_gene: NA
j_gene: TRBJ1-1
abundance: NA

CDR3aa: CASSETFGGYTDTQYF
CDR3nt: TGTGCCAGCAGTGAAACATTTGGAGGTTACACAGATACGCAGTATTTT
v_gene: TRBV6-1
d_gene: NA
j_gene: TRBJ2-3
abundance: NA

CDR3aa: CASSPPGQYSGNTIYF
CDR3nt: TGTGCCAGCTCACCACCGGGTCAGTACTCTGGAAACACCATATATTTT
v_gene: TRBV18
d_gene: NA
j_gene: TRBJ1-3
abundance: few

CDR3aa: CASNTLGANTGELFF
CDR3nt: TGTGCCAGTAATACCCTGGGGGCGAATACCGGGGAGCTGTTTTTT
v_gene: TRBV28
d_gene: NA
j_gene: TRBJ2-2
abundance: NA

CDR3aa: CASGQLGSSYEQYF
CDR3nt: TGTGCCAGCGGTCAACTTGGATCATCCTACGAGCAGTACTTC
v_gene: TRBV6-1
d_gene: NA
j_gene: TRBJ2-7
abundance: few

CDR3aa: CASSFGLRMEQFF
CDR3nt: TGTGCCAGCAGCTTTGGCCTCCGGATGGAGCAGTTCTTC
v_gene: TRBV11-3
d_gene: NA
j_gene: TRBJ2-1
abundance: NA

CDR3aa: CAISESTQRLGSYTF
CDR3nt: TGTGCCATCAGTGAGTCGACGCAGCGCTTAGGGAGCTACACCTTC
v_gene: TRBV10-3
d_gene: NA
j_gene: TRBJ1-2
abundance: NA

CDR3aa: CASTPGTGREQYF
CDR3nt: TGTGCCAGCACCCCCGGGACAGGGAGGGAGCAGTACTTC
v_gene: TRBV28
d_gene: TRBD1
j_gene: TRBJ2-7
abundance: few

CDR3aa: CASSLDMNTEAFF
CDR3nt: TGCGCCAGCAGCTTGGACATGAACACTGAAGCTTTCTTT
v_gene: TRBV5-1
d_gene: NA
j_gene: TRBJ1-1
abundance: NA